These 14 T cell receptor beta chains came from one sample sequenced in a study of cytomegalovirus exposure and HLA in healthy donors. Use of 60 Vbeta and 13 Jbeta primers characterized the PCR. Profiling relied on immunoSEQ multiplex PCR, and the TCRdb table lists in-frame clones only, not all of them. The table lists 86,000 or so clones, more than 75% of them singletons. Material for sequencing was PBMCs. These receptors all come from a woman aged 40 to 50 in good health and CMV-seropositive.

V is TRBV11-2 and J is TRBJ1-2, with D perhaps matching TRBD1 (6 bases). Trimming left V 6 bases short and J 4 bases short, with 15 bases between. Germline assignment: CDR1 SGHAT and CDR2 FQNNGV. This CDR3 has 14 residues. CDR3 loop: CASSPDGGPYGYTF. CDR3 bases: TGTGCCAGCAGTCCTGACGGGGGGCCCTATGGCTACACCTTC.

The chain uses TRBV12-5 and TRBJ2-7, with a tentative D call TRBD2 (7 bases). This CDR3 contains 15 residues. Germline loops: CDR1 LGHNT, CDR2 FRNRAP. Trimming took 7 bases from V and 2 from J, leaving 18 bases between them. The DNA for the CDR3 is TGTGCTAGTGATGGTAGGGGGGGGAGACCCTACGAGCAGTACTTC. Its translation: CASDGRGGRPYEQYF. The whole variable domain, remainder taken from reference TRBV12-5 and TRBJ2-7, is DARVTQTPRHKVTEMGQEVTMRCQPILGHNTVFWYRQTMMQGLELLAYFRNRAPLDDSGMPKDRFSAEMPDATLATLKIQPSEPRDSAVYFCASDGRGGRPYEQYFGPGTRLTVT.

This clone has just one count. The genes are TRBV14 and TRBJ2-3; a possible D gene is TRBD1 (6 bases). Germline CDR1 and CDR2: SGHDN and FVKESK. The CDR3 spans 18 residues. V was cut by 1 base and J by 2 bases, with 19 bases left in between. CDR3 protein: CASSQALGQGISTDTQYF. CDR3 coding DNA: TGTGCCAGCAGCCAAGCACTGGGGCAGGGGATCTCCACAGATACGCAGTATTTT.

A single count supports this clone. The chain combines TRBV7-2 with TRBJ2-7, with TRBD2 matching over 7 bases. The CDR3 length is 15 residues. Per germline, CDR1 SGHTA and CDR2 FQGNSA. V shed 4 bases and J 2 bases; nucleotides not matched to a gene: 8. CDR3 in DNA: TGTGCCAGCAGCTATGGGGGGGGAGCCCCCTACGAGCAGTACTTC. Protein product: CASSYGGGAPYEQYF.

The chain joins TRBV4-3 to TRBJ1-2, with TRBD1 matching 11 bases. CDR1 is LGHNA and CDR2 is YSLEER in the germline V gene. Trimming removed 0 bases from V and 4 bases from J; junction bases left unmatched: 10. The CDR3 runs to 18 residues. The DNA for the CDR3 is TGCGCCAGCAGCCAAGATGGGATAGGACAGGGGGCGGGCTATGGCTACACCTTC. Translating it yields CASSQDGIGQGAGYGYTF.

As DNA, the CDR3 is TGTGCCAGCAGGGACAGGGGTTCAACTGAAGCTTTCTTT. It is translated as CASRDRGSTEAFF. V usage is TRBV25-1 and J usage is TRBJ1-1; 9 bases agree with TRBD1. Per germline, CDR1 MGHDK and CDR2 SYGVNS. The CDR3 sequence is 13 residues long. Germline trimming cut 6 bases from V and 5 bases from J; bases unmatched to any gene: 4.

This clone was counted only a few times. The chain carries TRBV5-1 and TRBJ1-1; tentative D call: TRBD1 (5 bases). V gave up 2 bases and J gave up 0 bases, with 14 bases separating them. The CDR3 runs 16 residues. The germline V gene has CDR1 SGHRS and CDR2 YFSETQ. This CDR3 reads CASSFDSRTMNTEAFF. The CDR3 DNA sequence: TGCGCCAGCAGCTTCGACAGCCGCACTATGAACACTGAAGCTTTCTTT.

As concerns this clone: Other DNA sequences from this sample encode an identical CDR3 as well. The chain uses TRBV7-8 and TRBJ1-1; TRBD1 matches 9 bases. Per germline, CDR1 SGHVS and CDR2 FQNEAQ. The V segment lost 3 bases and the J segment 4 bases; nucleotides outside the gene matches: 0. This CDR3 region has 13 residues. The CDR3 coding sequence is TGTGCCAGCAGCTTGACAGGGGGCACTGAAGCTTTCTTT. This gives the protein CASSLTGGTEAFF.

This clone was detected only once. The rearrangement joins TRBV7-9 to TRBJ1-1; the match to TRBD1 covers 7 bases. Germline V gene data show CDR1 as SEHNR and CDR2 as FQNEAQ (reference sequence). The length of the CDR3 is 13 residues. The V gene end was trimmed by 1 base and the J gene end by 8 bases; junction bases not matched to a gene: 4. The CDR3 bases are TGTGCCAGCAGCTTAGTCTTGGGACAGGAAGCTTTCTTT. Residues: CASSLVLGQEAFF. Based on the CDR3 plus reference TRBV7-9 and TRBJ1-1, the full variable domain is DTGVSQNPRHKITKRGQNVTFRCDPISEHNRLYWYRQTLGQGPEFLTYFQNEAQLEKSRLLSDRFSAERPKGSFSTLEIQRTEQGDSAMYLCASSLVLGQEAFFGQGTRLTVV.

The genes are TRBV7-2 and TRBJ2-7; 7 bases match TRBD2. In germline, CDR1 is SGHTA, CDR2 FQGNSA. This CDR3 has 14 amino acids. Unmatched junction bases numbered 3, after V lost 1 base and J lost 3 bases. This CDR3 reads CASSLVAGNYEQYF. In DNA, the CDR3 is TGTGCCAGCAGCTTAGTAGCGGGCAACTACGAGCAGTACTTC.

V and J are TRBV6-6 and TRBJ2-7; 9 bases line up with TRBD2. Trimming removed 3 bases from V and 3 bases from J; junction bases left unmatched: 3. This CDR3 has 14 amino acids. Germline V gene sequence: CDR1 MNHNY, CDR2 SVGAGI (reference sequence). The CDR3 DNA reads as TGTGCCAGCAGTTATGGCGGGAGGGACTACGAGCAGTACTTC. It is translated as CASSYGGRDYEQYF.

This clone was detected only a few times. The gene calls are TRBV5-6 and TRBJ1-6; 8 nucleotides match TRBD1. Looked up from germline, CDR1 is SGHDT and CDR2 is YYEEEE. V was clipped by 4 bases and J by 7 bases; unmatched bases: 7. CDR3 length: 15 amino acids. The CDR3 DNA reads as TGTGCCAGCAGCGTCTGGACAGGGTTGAATTCACCCCTCCACTTT. Translating it yields CASSVWTGLNSPLHF.

The chain combines TRBV11-2 with TRBJ1-6; perhaps TRBD1 as D (6 bases). The CDR3 runs to 17 residues. V was trimmed by 5 bases and J by 0 bases, leaving 14 bases between them. Germline V gene data show CDR1 as SGHAT and CDR2 as FQNNGV. CDR3 residues: CASSDPTGISYNSPLHF. CDR3 sequence (DNA): TGTGCCAGCAGCGACCCAACAGGGATCTCCTATAATTCACCCCTCCACTTT.

This chain uses TRBV9 with TRBJ2-6; possible D gene TRBD2, 6 bases. Germline V CDR1 and CDR2: SGDLS, YYNGEE. V was cut by 0 bases and J by 13 bases, with 8 bases left in between. The CDR3 length is 12 residues. The CDR3 nucleotides are TGTGCCAGCAGCGTAGCAGGGAGGGTCCTGACTTTC. The encoded protein is CASSVAGRVLTF.